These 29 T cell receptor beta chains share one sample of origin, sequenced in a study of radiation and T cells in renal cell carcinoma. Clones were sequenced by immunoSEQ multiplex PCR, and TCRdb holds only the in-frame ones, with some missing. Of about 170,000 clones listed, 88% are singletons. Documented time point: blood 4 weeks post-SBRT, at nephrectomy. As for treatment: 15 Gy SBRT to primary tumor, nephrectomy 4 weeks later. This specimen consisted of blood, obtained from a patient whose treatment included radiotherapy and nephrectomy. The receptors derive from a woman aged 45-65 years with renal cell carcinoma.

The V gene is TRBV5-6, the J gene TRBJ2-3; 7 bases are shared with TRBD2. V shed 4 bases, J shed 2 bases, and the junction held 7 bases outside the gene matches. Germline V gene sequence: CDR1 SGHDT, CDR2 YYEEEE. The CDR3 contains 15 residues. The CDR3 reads CASSLSGAVTDTQYF. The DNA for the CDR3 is TGTGCCAGCAGCCTAAGCGGGGCAGTCACAGATACGCAGTATTTT. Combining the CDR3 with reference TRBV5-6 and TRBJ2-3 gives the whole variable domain DAGVTQSPTHLIKTRGQQVTLRCSPKSGHDTVSWYQQALGQGPQFIFQYYEEEERQRGNFPDRFSGHQFPNYSSELNVNALLLGDSALYLCASSLSGAVTDTQYFGPGTRLTVL.

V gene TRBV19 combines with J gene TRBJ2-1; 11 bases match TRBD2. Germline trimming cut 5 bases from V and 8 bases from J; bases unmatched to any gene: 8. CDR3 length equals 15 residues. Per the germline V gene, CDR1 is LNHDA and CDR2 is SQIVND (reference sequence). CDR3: CASSPASGGRYEQFF. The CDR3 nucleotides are TGTGCCAGTAGTCCCGCTAGCGGGGGGCGATATGAGCAGTTCTTC. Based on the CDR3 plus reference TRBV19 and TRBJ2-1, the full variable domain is DGGITQSPKYLFRKEGQNVTLSCEQNLNHDAMYWYRQDPGQGLRLIYYSQIVNDFQKGDIAEGYSVSREKKESFPLTVTSAQKNPTAFYLCASSPASGGRYEQFFGPGTRLTVL.

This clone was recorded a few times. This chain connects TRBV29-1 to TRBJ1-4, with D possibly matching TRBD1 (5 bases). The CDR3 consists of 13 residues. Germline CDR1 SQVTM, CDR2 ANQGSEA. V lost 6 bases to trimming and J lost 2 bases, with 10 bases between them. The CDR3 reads CSVLRDTNEKLFF. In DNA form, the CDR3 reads TGCAGCGTCCTCCGGGACACTAATGAAAAACTGTTTTTT.

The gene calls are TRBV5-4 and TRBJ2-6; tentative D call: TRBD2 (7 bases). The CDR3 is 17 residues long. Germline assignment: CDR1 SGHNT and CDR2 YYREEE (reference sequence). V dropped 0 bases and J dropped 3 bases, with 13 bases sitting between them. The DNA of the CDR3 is TGTGCCAGCAGCTTGGTTGGGGGGGCGCGTGGGGCCAACGTCCTGACTTTC. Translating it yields CASSLVGGARGANVLTF.

CDR3 sequence reads: CASSLRTSGGPTYEQYF. CDR3 in DNA: TGTGCCAGCAGCTTGCGGACTAGCGGGGGGCCCACCTACGAGCAGTACTTC. The gene calls are TRBV7-2 and TRBJ2-7, with TRBD2 matching 14 bases. The CDR3 length is 17 residues. The trim removed 3 bases at V and 2 bases at J, leaving 6 bases unmatched. Germline V gene lookup returns CDR1 SGHTA and CDR2 FQGNSA. The full variable domain, in which reference TRBV7-2 and TRBJ2-7 provide the parts outside the CDR3, is GAGVSQSPSNKVTEKGKDVELRCDPISGHTALYWYRQSLGQGLEFLIYFQGNSAPDKSGLPSDRFSAERTGGSVSTLTIQRTQQEDSAVYLCASSLRTSGGPTYEQYFGPGTRLTVT.

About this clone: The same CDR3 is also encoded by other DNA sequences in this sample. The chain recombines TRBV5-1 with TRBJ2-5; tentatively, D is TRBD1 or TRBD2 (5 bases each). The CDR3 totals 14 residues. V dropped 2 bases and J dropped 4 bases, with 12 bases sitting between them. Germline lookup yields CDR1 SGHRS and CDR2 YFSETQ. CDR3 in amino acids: CASSFGQGRETQYF. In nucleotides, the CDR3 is TGCGCCAGCAGCTTTGGTCAGGGACGAGAGACCCAGTACTTC.

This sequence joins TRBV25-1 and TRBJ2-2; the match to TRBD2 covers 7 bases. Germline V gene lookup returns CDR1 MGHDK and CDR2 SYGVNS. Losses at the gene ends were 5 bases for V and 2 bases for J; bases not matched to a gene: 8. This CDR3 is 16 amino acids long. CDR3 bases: TGTGCCAGCAGTAGAGGGAGGGCGAGCAACACCGGGGAGCTGTTTTTT. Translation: CASSRGRASNTGELFF.

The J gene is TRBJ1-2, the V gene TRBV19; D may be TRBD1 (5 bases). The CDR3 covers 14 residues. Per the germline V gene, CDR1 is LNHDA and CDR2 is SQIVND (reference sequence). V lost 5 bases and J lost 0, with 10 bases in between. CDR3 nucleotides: TGTGCCAGTAGTCGAGGACAAGCTAACTATGGCTACACCTTC. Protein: CASSRGQANYGYTF.

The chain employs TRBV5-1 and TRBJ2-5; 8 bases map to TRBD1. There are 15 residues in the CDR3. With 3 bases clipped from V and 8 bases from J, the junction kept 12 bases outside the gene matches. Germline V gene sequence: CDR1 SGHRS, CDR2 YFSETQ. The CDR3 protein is CASSSRQGTGKTQYF. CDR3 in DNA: TGCGCCAGCAGCTCGAGACAGGGGACGGGAAAAACCCAGTACTTC. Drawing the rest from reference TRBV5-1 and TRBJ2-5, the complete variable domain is KAGVTQTPRYLIKTRGQQVTLSCSPISGHRSVSWYQQTPGQGLQFLFEYFSETQRNKGNFPGRFSGRQFSNSRSEMNVSTLELGDSALYLCASSSRQGTGKTQYFGPGTRLLVL.

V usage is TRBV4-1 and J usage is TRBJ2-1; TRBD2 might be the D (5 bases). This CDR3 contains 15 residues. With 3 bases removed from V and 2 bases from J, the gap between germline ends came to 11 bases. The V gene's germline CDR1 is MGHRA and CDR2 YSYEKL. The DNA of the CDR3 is TGCGCCAGCAGCCATCTAGCTTCGCCCTACAATGAGCAGTTCTTC. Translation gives CASSHLASPYNEQFF.

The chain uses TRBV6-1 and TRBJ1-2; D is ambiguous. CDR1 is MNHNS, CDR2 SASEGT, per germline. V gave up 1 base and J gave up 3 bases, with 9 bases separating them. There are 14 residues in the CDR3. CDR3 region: CASSEVDRDYGYTF. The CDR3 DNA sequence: TGTGCCAGCAGTGAAGTTGACCGAGACTATGGCTACACCTTC.

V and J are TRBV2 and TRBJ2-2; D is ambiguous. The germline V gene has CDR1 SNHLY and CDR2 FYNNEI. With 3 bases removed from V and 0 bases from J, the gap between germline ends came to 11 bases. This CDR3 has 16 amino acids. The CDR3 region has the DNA TGTGCCAGCAGTGAGGAACGGCATACGAACACCGGGGAGCTGTTTTTT. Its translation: CASSEERHTNTGELFF.

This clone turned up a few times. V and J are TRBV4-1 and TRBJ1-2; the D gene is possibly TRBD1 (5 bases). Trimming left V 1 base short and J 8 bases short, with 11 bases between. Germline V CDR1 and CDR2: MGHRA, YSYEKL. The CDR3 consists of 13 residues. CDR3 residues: CASSQVVQGGYTF. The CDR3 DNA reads TGCGCCAGCAGCCAAGTCGTCCAGGGAGGCTACACCTTC.

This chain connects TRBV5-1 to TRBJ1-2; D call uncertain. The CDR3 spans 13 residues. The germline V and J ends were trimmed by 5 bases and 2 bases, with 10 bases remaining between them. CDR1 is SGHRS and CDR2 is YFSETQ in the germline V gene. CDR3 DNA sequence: TGCGCCAGCAGTCCAGAGTCCAACTATGGCTACACCTTC. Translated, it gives CASSPESNYGYTF.

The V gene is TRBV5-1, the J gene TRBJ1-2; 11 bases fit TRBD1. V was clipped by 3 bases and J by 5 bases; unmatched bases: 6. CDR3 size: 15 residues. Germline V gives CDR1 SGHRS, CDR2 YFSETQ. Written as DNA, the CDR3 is TGCGCCAGCAGCTCGGAGGACAGGGGGCTGTATGGCTACACCTTC. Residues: CASSSEDRGLYGYTF.

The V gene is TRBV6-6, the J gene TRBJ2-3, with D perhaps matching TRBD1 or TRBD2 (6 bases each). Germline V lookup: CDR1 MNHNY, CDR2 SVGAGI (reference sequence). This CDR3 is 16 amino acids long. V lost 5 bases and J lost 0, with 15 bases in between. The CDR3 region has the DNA TGTGCCAGCAGTCTATACCGGGGGCTGAGCACAGATACGCAGTATTTT. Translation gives CASSLYRGLSTDTQYF.

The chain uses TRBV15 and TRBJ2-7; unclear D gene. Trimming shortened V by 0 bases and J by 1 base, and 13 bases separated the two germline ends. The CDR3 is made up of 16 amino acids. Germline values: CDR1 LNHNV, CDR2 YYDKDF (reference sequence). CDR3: CATSRDSPLGSYEQYF. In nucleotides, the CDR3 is TGTGCCACCAGCAGAGACAGTCCCCTGGGGTCCTACGAGCAGTACTTC.

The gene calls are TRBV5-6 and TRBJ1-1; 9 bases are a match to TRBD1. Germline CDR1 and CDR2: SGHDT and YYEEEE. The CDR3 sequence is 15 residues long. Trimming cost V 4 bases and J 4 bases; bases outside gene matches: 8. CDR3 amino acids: CASSPWDREGTEAFF. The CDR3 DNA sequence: TGTGCCAGCAGCCCTTGGGACAGGGAGGGCACTGAAGCTTTCTTT.

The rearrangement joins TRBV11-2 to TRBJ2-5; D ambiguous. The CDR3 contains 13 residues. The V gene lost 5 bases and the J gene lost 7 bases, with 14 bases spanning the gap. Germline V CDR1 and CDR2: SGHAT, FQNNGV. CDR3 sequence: CASSPPAPRTQYF. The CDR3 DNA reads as TGTGCCAGCAGCCCGCCGGCACCCCGGACCCAGTACTTC.

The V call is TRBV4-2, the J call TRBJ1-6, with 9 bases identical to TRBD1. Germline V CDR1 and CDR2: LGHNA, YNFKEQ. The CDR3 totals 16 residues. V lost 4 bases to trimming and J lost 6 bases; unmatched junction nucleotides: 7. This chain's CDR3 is CASSPPTGGSNSPLHF. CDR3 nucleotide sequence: TGTGCCAGCAGCCCACCAACAGGGGGCAGTAATTCACCCCTCCACTTT.

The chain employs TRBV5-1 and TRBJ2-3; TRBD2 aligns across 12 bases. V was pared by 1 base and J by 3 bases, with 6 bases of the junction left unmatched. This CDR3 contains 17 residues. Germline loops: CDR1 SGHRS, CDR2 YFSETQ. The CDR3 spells CASSLSPSGGATDTQYF. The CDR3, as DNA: TGCGCCAGCAGCTTGTCCCCTAGCGGGGGGGCAACAGATACGCAGTATTTT.

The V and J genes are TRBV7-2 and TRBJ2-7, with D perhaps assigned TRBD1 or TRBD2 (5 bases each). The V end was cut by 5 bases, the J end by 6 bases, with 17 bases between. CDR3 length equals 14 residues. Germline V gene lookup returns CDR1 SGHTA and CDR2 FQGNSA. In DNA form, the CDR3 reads TGTGCCAGCAGCACAACCGGGACCCTCGCCGAGCAGTACTTC. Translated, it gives CASSTTGTLAEQYF.

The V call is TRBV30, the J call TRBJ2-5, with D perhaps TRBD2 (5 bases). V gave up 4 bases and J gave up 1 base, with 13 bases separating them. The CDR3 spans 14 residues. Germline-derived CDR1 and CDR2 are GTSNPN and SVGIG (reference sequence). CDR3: CAWTPRRFQETQYF. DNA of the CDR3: TGTGCCTGGACTCCAAGGAGGTTCCAAGAGACCCAGTACTTC.

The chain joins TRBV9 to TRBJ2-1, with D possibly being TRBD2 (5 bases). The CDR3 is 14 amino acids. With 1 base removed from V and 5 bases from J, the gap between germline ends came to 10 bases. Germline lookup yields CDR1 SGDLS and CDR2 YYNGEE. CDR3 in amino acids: CASSVTSFDNEQFF. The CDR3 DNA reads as TGTGCCAGCAGCGTAACTAGTTTCGACAATGAGCAGTTCTTC.

The CDR3 DNA follows: TGTGCCAGCAGCTCTTCCGGGACAGGGGTTAACTATGGCTACACCTTC. Translating it yields CASSSSGTGVNYGYTF. The chain employs TRBV7-2 and TRBJ1-2, with 10 nucleotides matching TRBD1. The CDR3 has 16 residues. The V segment lost 4 bases and the J segment 1 base; nucleotides outside the gene matches: 6. Germline V lookup: CDR1 SGHTA, CDR2 FQGNSA.

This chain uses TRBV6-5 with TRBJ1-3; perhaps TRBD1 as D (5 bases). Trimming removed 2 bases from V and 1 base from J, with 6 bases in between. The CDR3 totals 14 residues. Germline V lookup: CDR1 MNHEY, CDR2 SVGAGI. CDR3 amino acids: CASSYRGSGNTIYF. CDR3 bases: TGTGCCAGCAGTTACAGGGGTTCTGGAAACACCATATATTTT.

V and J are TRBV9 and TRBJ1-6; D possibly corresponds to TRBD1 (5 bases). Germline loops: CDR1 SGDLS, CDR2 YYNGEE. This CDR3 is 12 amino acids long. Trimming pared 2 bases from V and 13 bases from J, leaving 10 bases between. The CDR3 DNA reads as TGTGCCAGCAGCGTTGGGTCAGGGCCCCTCCACTTT. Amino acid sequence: CASSVGSGPLHF.

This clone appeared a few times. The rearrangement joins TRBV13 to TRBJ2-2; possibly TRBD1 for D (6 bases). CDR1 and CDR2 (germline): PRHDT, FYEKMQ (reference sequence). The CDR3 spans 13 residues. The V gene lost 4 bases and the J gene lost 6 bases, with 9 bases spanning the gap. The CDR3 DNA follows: TGTGCCAGCAGCTCCAGGGGTCCCGGGGAGCTGTTTTTT. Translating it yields CASSSRGPGELFF.

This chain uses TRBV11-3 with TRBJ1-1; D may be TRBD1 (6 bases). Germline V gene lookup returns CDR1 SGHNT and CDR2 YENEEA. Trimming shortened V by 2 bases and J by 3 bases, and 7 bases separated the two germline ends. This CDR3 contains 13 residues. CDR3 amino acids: CASSLRGHTEAFF. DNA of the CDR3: TGTGCCAGCAGCTTACGGGGGCACACTGAAGCTTTCTTT.